This entry lists 32 T cell receptor beta chains sequenced from one sample in a study of cytomegalovirus exposure and HLA in healthy donors. The primer mix had 60 Vbeta and 13 Jbeta primers. The assay was immunoSEQ multiplex PCR, and TCRdb's table has in-frame clones only and misses some. The table shows over 200,000 clones, with over 80% occurring only once. Sequencing was done on a sample of PBMCs. These receptor sequences come from a middle-aged woman in good health and CMV-seropositive.

V is TRBV18 and J is TRBJ2-3; a possible D gene is TRBD2 (5 bases). Per the germline V gene, CDR1 is KGHSH and CDR2 is LQKENI. CDR3 size: 17 residues. The V gene lost 3 bases and the J gene lost 1 base, with 17 bases spanning the gap. CDR3 in amino acids: CASSPIRTAGGTDTQYF. The CDR3, as DNA: TGTGCCAGCTCACCGATTCGGACTGCAGGAGGCACAGATACGCAGTATTTT. Full variable domain (missing parts from reference TRBV18 and TRBJ2-3): NAGVMQNPRHLVRRRGQEARLRCSPMKGHSHVYWYRQLPEEGLKFMVYLQKENIIDESGMPKERFSAEFPKEGPSILRIQQVVRGDSAAYFCASSPIRTAGGTDTQYFGPGTRLTVL.

The chain employs TRBV19 and TRBJ2-3; 10 bases line up with TRBD1. This CDR3 spans 15 amino acids. Germline CDR1 and CDR2: LNHDA and SQIVND (reference sequence). With 6 bases clipped from V and 2 bases from J, the junction kept 5 bases outside the gene matches. The CDR3 here is CASRGQGIFTDTQYF. CDR3 DNA: TGTGCCAGTAGGGGACAGGGGATATTCACAGATACGCAGTATTTT.

V gene TRBV5-1 combines with J gene TRBJ1-6, with TRBD1 matching 9 bases. Germline V lookup: CDR1 SGHRS, CDR2 YFSETQ. The CDR3 runs 14 residues. V gave up 4 bases and J gave up 11 bases; unmatched junction bases: 7. The CDR3 protein is CASSRDRESTPLHF. In DNA form, the CDR3 reads TGCGCCAGCAGCAGGGACAGGGAATCGACACCCCTCCACTTT.

The V and J genes are TRBV30 and TRBJ1-2; a weak D match, TRBD1 (6 bases). The CDR3 length is 14 residues. Germline-derived CDR1 and CDR2 are GTSNPN and SVGIG (reference sequence). The germline V and J ends were trimmed by 7 bases and 4 bases, with 19 bases remaining between them. In nucleotides, the CDR3 is TGTGCCTCCCCCCCGGGGACAAGCGCCTATGGCTACACCTTC. It specifies CASPPGTSAYGYTF. Looking up the rest from reference TRBV30 and TRBJ1-2 gives the full variable domain: SQTIHQWPATLVQPVGSPLSLECTVEGTSNPNLYWYRQAAGRGLQLLFYSVGIGQISSEVPQNLSASRPQDRQFILSSKKLLLSDSGFYLCASPPGTSAYGYTFGSGTRLTVV.

The V and J genes are TRBV5-1 and TRBJ2-7; 11 nucleotides align to TRBD2. The CDR3 loop spans 16 amino acids. The germline V gene has CDR1 SGHRS and CDR2 YFSETQ. V dropped 4 bases and J dropped 3; count of bases not matched to a gene: 9. DNA of the CDR3: TGCGCCAGCAGCCAACCGACTAGCGGGGCGATCTACGAGCAGTACTTC. The encoded protein is CASSQPTSGAIYEQYF.

This chain connects TRBV18 to TRBJ1-4; D unresolved. V shed 3 bases and J shed 8 bases, with 13 bases lying between them. The CDR3 extends over 14 amino acids. The germline V gene has CDR1 KGHSH and CDR2 LQKENI. CDR3 bases: TGTGCCAGCTCACCGGACCGGGGAAGGGAAAAACTGTTTTTT. It yields the protein CASSPDRGREKLFF. The full variable domain, its missing parts supplied by reference TRBV18 and TRBJ1-4, is NAGVMQNPRHLVRRRGQEARLRCSPMKGHSHVYWYRQLPEEGLKFMVYLQKENIIDESGMPKERFSAEFPKEGPSILRIQQVVRGDSAAYFCASSPDRGREKLFFGSGTQLSVL.

The chain recombines TRBV4-3 with TRBJ2-7; TRBD2 matches at 7 bases. This CDR3 comprises 16 residues. The V and J ends lost 0 bases and 0 bases, in that order; junction bases with no gene match: 5. From germline, CDR1 is LGHNA and CDR2 YSLEER. CDR3 sequence reads: CASSQEGLEASYEQYF. The CDR3 DNA is TGCGCCAGCAGCCAAGAAGGACTAGAAGCCTCCTACGAGCAGTACTTC.

Of note for this clone: One end of the junction is discordant with germline, which a read error may explain. Other DNA variants within this sample encode the same CDR3. The chain couples TRBV2 to TRBJ1-6; 7 bases map to TRBD1. CDR1 is SNHLY, CDR2 FYNNEI, per germline. This CDR3 is 15 amino acids long. DNA for the CDR3: TGTGCCAGCAGGGCTACAGGGGAGAAACATTCCCCCCTCCACTTT. This gives the protein CASRATGEKHSPLHF.

V and J are TRBV4-1 and TRBJ1-2, with D possibly matching TRBD1 (6 bases). The germline V gene encodes CDR1 MGHRA and CDR2 YSYEKL. This CDR3 contains 15 residues. The ends were cut back, 3 bases at V and 8 bases at J, with 19 bases in the middle. CDR3 residues: CASSHQGTAGVGYTF. CDR3 nucleotides: TGCGCCAGCAGCCATCAGGGCACCGCAGGGGTAGGCTACACCTTC.

This clone was counted once. This chain links TRBV10-2 with TRBJ2-2, with D possibly being TRBD1 (6 bases). The CDR3 totals 13 residues. Germline CDR1 WSHSY, CDR2 SAAADI. Trimming pared 9 bases from V and 0 bases from J, leaving 8 bases between. For the CDR3, the DNA is TGCGCCAGTGGACAGACGAACACCGGGGAGCTGTTTTTT. Encoded protein: CASGQTNTGELFF.

The V call is TRBV27, the J call TRBJ1-1; D is undetermined. Trimming left V 8 bases short and J 6 bases short, with 13 bases between. CDR1 is MNHEY, CDR2 SMNVEV, per germline (reference sequence). CDR3 length equals 12 residues. The CDR3 protein is CASWTGSAEAFF. CDR3 nucleotide sequence: TGTGCCAGCTGGACGGGTAGCGCTGAAGCTTTCTTT.

The chain uses TRBV4-2 and TRBJ1-1, with TRBD1 matching over 9 bases. The CDR3 runs 15 residues. The V and J ends lost 3 bases and 11 bases, in that order; junction bases with no gene match: 13. Germline CDR1 reads LGHNA; CDR2 reads YNFKEQ. The CDR3 region has the DNA TGTGCCAGCAGCCACCCCGGGACAGGGTCAGTGCGGGCTTTCTTT. This translates into CASSHPGTGSVRAFF.

Notes on this clone: Other nucleotide sequences in the sample specify the same CDR3. The rearrangement joins TRBV5-1 to TRBJ1-1, with 7 bases matching TRBD1. Germline CDR1 is SGHRS and CDR2 is YFSETQ. V lost 5 bases to trimming and J lost 4 bases; unmatched junction nucleotides: 2. The CDR3 sequence is 12 residues long. Here the CDR3 DNA reads TGCGCCAGCAGTCCAGGGGGCACTGAAGCTTTCTTT. Its protein product is CASSPGGTEAFF. Variable domain in full (rest from reference TRBV5-1 and TRBJ1-1): KAGVTQTPRYLIKTRGQQVTLSCSPISGHRSVSWYQQTPGQGLQFLFEYFSETQRNKGNFPGRFSGRQFSNSRSEMNVSTLELGDSALYLCASSPGGTEAFFGQGTRLTVV.

This clone is a singleton in its sample. V usage is TRBV7-2 and J usage is TRBJ1-2, with D maybe TRBD1 (5 bases). Germline V gives CDR1 SGHTA, CDR2 FQGNSA. Trimming cost V 1 base and J 8 bases, with 14 bases left between them. The CDR3 totals 14 residues. CDR3 loop: CASSLGQNQGGYTF. Written as DNA, the CDR3 is TGTGCCAGCAGCTTAGGACAGAACCAGGGCGGCTACACCTTC.

J is TRBJ2-5 and V is TRBV2, with 7 nucleotides matching TRBD1. The CDR3 is 15 residues long. CDR1 and CDR2 from the germline V gene are SNHLY and FYNNEI. The trim removed 6 bases at V and 4 bases at J, leaving 11 bases unmatched. The CDR3 sequence is CASSRGQTGIETQYF. DNA for the CDR3: TGTGCCAGCAGCCGAGGGCAGACAGGGATAGAGACCCAGTACTTC.

The sample holds a few counts of this clone. Other DNA sequences in this specimen translate into the identical CDR3. V gene TRBV19 combines with J gene TRBJ1-1; the D is unclear. The CDR3 is 13 residues long. V was shortened by 1 base and J by 1 base, with 4 bases between the two germline ends. CDR1 is LNHDA and CDR2 is SQIVND in the germline V gene (reference sequence). CDR3 sequence: CASSIGRNTEAFF. The CDR3 DNA is TGTGCCAGTAGTATAGGTCGGAACACTGAAGCTTTCTTT.

The rearrangement links TRBV7-6 to TRBJ2-7; weak D call: TRBD1 (5 bases). The CDR3 has 15 amino acids. Germline CDR1 and CDR2: SGHVS and FNYEAQ. V was shortened by 5 bases and J by 3 bases, with 17 bases between the two germline ends. CDR3 amino acids: CASSRQDTTRYEQYF. CDR3 DNA: TGTGCCAGCAGCCGGCAGGACACCACTCGCTACGAGCAGTACTTC.

The chain recombines TRBV30 with TRBJ2-7; D is perhaps TRBD2 (6 bases). Trimming took 3 bases from V and 4 from J, leaving 10 bases between them. The CDR3 runs to 12 residues. Germline V lookup: CDR1 GTSNPN, CDR2 SVGIG (reference sequence). The CDR3 here is CAWRGGTYEQYF. The DNA of the CDR3 is TGTGCCTGGAGGGGGGGTACTTACGAGCAGTACTTC.

The chain recombines TRBV18 with TRBJ1-1, with a possible D match to TRBD1 (5 bases). Germline V lookup: CDR1 KGHSH, CDR2 LQKENI. Trimming removed 2 bases at V and 9 bases at J, with 13 bases between. The CDR3 spans 13 residues. CDR3 sequence: CASSPSGYYKAFF. In nucleotides, the CDR3 is TGTGCCAGCTCACCATCAGGGTACTACAAAGCTTTCTTT.

The chain couples TRBV6-4 to TRBJ2-1; 7 bases line up with TRBD2. Germline-derived CDR1 and CDR2 are MRHNA and SNTAGT. This CDR3 spans 16 amino acids. J was trimmed by 0 bases and V by 1 base; bases with no gene match: 3. The CDR3 reads CASSDYGRSSYNEQFF. The CDR3 DNA follows: TGTGCCAGCAGTGACTACGGGAGGAGCTCCTACAATGAGCAGTTCTTC.

The chain has TRBV5-5 and TRBJ2-5; a weak D match, TRBD2 (7 bases). With 1 base removed from V and 5 bases from J, the gap between germline ends came to 9 bases. CDR3 length: 13 amino acids. Germline CDR1 and CDR2: SGHKS and YYEKEE (reference sequence). The CDR3 protein is CASSLRGGETQYF. In DNA form, the CDR3 reads TGTGCCAGCAGCTTGAGGGGGGGGGAGACCCAGTACTTC. Variable domain in full (rest from reference TRBV5-5 and TRBJ2-5): DAGVTQSPTHLIKTRGQQVTLRCSPISGHKSVSWYQQVLGQGPQFIFQYYEKEERGRGNFPDRFSARQFPNYSSELNVNALLLGDSALYLCASSLRGGETQYFGPGTRLLVL.

A word on this clone: Sequence at one end of the junction differs from germline and may be a read error. The V gene is TRBV20-1, the J gene TRBJ1-2; 9 nucleotides line up with TRBD1. Germline values: CDR1 DFQATT, CDR2 SNEGSKA (reference sequence). The CDR3 is 11 amino acids. CDR3 nucleotide sequence: TGCAGTGCTAGAGGGACAGGGGTGGAGAACTTC. Protein product: CSARGTGVENF.

The rearrangement links TRBV7-9 to TRBJ1-6; no reliable D call. V dropped 5 bases and J dropped 9 bases, with 14 bases sitting between them. Germline loops: CDR1 SEHNR, CDR2 FQNEAQ (reference sequence). CDR3 length: 14 amino acids. The CDR3: CASSERGLGSPLHF. The DNA for the CDR3 is TGTGCCAGCAGCGAACGGGGATTGGGTTCACCCCTCCACTTT.

This chain uses TRBV7-9 with TRBJ1-1, with D possibly TRBD1 on 6 matching bases. Between the trimmed V and J ends, which lost 5 bases and 3 bases, there was a span of 16 bases. The CDR3 loop spans 15 amino acids. The germline gives CDR1 SEHNR, CDR2 FQNEAQ (reference sequence). CDR3 loop: CASSRDTLGDTEAFF. The CDR3 DNA is TGTGCCAGCAGCAGGGACACCCTGGGGGACACTGAAGCTTTCTTT. Full variable domain (outside the CDR3, taken from reference TRBV7-9 and TRBJ1-1): DTGVSQNPRHKITKRGQNVTFRCDPISEHNRLYWYRQTLGQGPEFLTYFQNEAQLEKSRLLSDRFSAERPKGSFSTLEIQRTEQGDSAMYLCASSRDTLGDTEAFFGQGTRLTVV.

This chain links TRBV7-3 with TRBJ2-1, with 8 positions matching TRBD2. This CDR3 has 16 amino acids. After removal of 5 bases from V and 0 bases from J, the junction contained 6 bases not matched to a gene. CDR1 and CDR2 from the germline V gene are SGHTA and FQGTGA. Here the CDR3 DNA reads TGTGCCAGCAGCAGATCGGGGGGGAGCTCCTACAATGAGCAGTTCTTC. Translated, it gives CASSRSGGSSYNEQFF.

The genes are TRBV6-4 and TRBJ2-1; 8 bases are shared with TRBD2. Unmatched junction bases numbered 8, after V lost 0 bases and J lost 7 bases. This CDR3 has 16 residues. Germline V gives CDR1 MRHNA, CDR2 SNTAGT. Written as DNA, the CDR3 is TGTGCCAGCAGTGACTCGACGGCCGGGGGGGTAAATGAGCAGTTCTTC. As protein: CASSDSTAGGVNEQFF.

This clone was seen more than once but under ten times. V usage is TRBV10-2 and J usage is TRBJ2-5, with TRBD2 identical over 14 bases. Germline CDR1 WSHSY, CDR2 SAAADI. Losses at the gene ends were 6 bases for V and 5 bases for J; bases not matched to a gene: 5. The CDR3 is 15 amino acids. Here the CDR3 reads CASRGLAGALETQYF. The CDR3 DNA is TGCGCCAGCAGGGGACTAGCGGGAGCCTTGGAGACCCAGTACTTC.

In this sample, this clone turned up a few times. J is TRBJ1-2 and V is TRBV19; D is ambiguous. Trimming pared 5 bases from V and 2 bases from J, leaving 15 bases between. This CDR3 has 15 amino acids. Per germline, CDR1 LNHDA and CDR2 SQIVND (reference sequence). CDR3 residues: CASSSGSSGNYGYTF. In nucleotides, the CDR3 is TGTGCCAGTAGTTCCGGGTCCAGCGGGAACTATGGCTACACCTTC.

The genes are TRBV6-6 and TRBJ2-5; weak D call: TRBD1 (7 bases). Between the trimmed V and J ends, which lost 5 bases and 0 bases, there was a span of 16 bases. CDR3 length equals 16 residues. Per germline, CDR1 MNHNY and CDR2 SVGAGI (reference sequence). The CDR3 protein is CASSNRQGLYQETQYF. CDR3 nucleotides: TGTGCCAGCAGTAATCGACAGGGACTGTACCAAGAGACCCAGTACTTC.

J is TRBJ2-1 and V is TRBV10-1; D might be TRBD2 (6 bases). This CDR3 region has 14 residues. CDR1 is WNHNN, CDR2 SYGVQD, per germline (reference sequence). Trimming took off 4 bases at V and 7 bases at J, with 14 bases between the two ends. CDR3 protein: CASSGYGLNNEQFF. CDR3 bases: TGCGCCAGCAGTGGGTACGGACTAAATAATGAGCAGTTCTTC.

The chain is built from TRBV20-1 and TRBJ1-2; TRBD1 matches at 9 bases. The CDR3 covers 11 residues. Looked up from germline, CDR1 is DFQATT and CDR2 is SNEGSKA (reference sequence). The junction had 5 bases not matched to a gene; V was cut back by 2 bases and J by 13 bases. The CDR3 DNA is TGCAGTGCTAGAAAGGAGGGACAGGGCACCTTC. Protein: CSARKEGQGTF.

This chain joins TRBV11-3 and TRBJ2-1, with D possibly being TRBD2 (6 bases). CDR3 length: 16 residues. Germline loops: CDR1 SGHNT, CDR2 YENEEA. With 6 bases removed from V and 9 bases from J, the gap between germline ends came to 24 bases. CDR3 sequence (DNA): TGTGCCAGCAGTACCGACCGGGACTTAGGTCACGTTGAGCAGTTCTTC. It specifies CASSTDRDLGHVEQFF.